These T cell receptor beta chains were read from a single sample in a study of Ad26.COV2.S vaccination and SARS-CoV-2 variants. The table came from immunoSEQ multiplex PCR; TCRdb's copy has only in-frame clones and leaves some out. This table has around 450,000 clones, 89% appearing once. The starting material was peripheral blood, obtained in a trial of Ad26.COV2.S vaccine versus placebo. The source is a person aged 18-65 years who received the Ad26.COV2.S COVID-19 vaccine or a placebo. The CDR3 runs from the conserved cysteine through the conserved F or W. Each record gives: clone size, J gene, D gene, V gene, CDR3 DNA, CDR3 protein. D genes are given only for firm matches. Size is stated for part of the rows, as once, few or many counts, or as a class when the clone is expanded.

. | TRBJ2-2 | TRBD2 | TRBV4-1 | TGCGCCAGCAGCCAAATCCGGAGCGGGAGGGTAGGAACCGGGGAGCTGTTTTTT | CASSQIRSGRVGTGELFF
. | TRBJ2-1 | . | TRBV10-3 | TGTGCCATCAGTGAGGGACTATCCAATGAGCAGTTCTTC | CAISEGLSNEQFF
. | TRBJ2-3 | TRBD1 | TRBV6-6 | TGTGCCAGCAGTACCCGGGACAGGGTCACAGATACGCAGTATTTT | CASSTRDRVTDTQYF
. | TRBJ1-1 | . | TRBV6-5 | TGTGCCAGCAGTTACTCGTTGGGCAGGGCCGGTGAAGCTTTCTTT | CASSYSLGRAGEAFF
. | TRBJ1-5 | . | TRBV6-5 | TGTGCCAGCAGGATTCTACAACTTCAGCCCCAGCATTTT | CASRILQLQPQHF
. | TRBJ1-1 | TRBD1 | TRBV30 | TGTGCCTGGAGTGGAAAAAACAGGGGAGACACTGAAGCTTTCTTT | CAWSGKNRGDTEAFF
. | TRBJ1-3 | . | TRBV11-2 | TGTGCCAGCAGCAGTCGACCCGATGACGGAAACACCATATATTTT | CASSSRPDDGNTIYF
. | TRBJ1-2 | . | TRBV19 | TGTGCCAGTAGTATTTTACAGGACGGAGGCTACACCTTC | CASSILQDGGYTF
. | TRBJ2-3 | TRBD2 | TRBV9 | TGTGCCAGCAGCGTAAGCGGGAGAGAAGATACGCAGTATTTT | CASSVSGREDTQYF
. | TRBJ2-3 | . | TRBV19 | TGTGCCAGTAGTCACAGGGCCACTTACACAGATACGCAGTATTTT | CASSHRATYTDTQYF
. | TRBJ1-4 | TRBD1 | TRBV19 | TGTGCCTCTGAGGACAGGTTCTCTGAAAAACTGTTTTTT | CASEDRFSEKLFF
. | TRBJ2-5 | . | TRBV4-1 | TGCGCCAGCAGCCAAGAGAGAGGGGGGGCCGGGGAGACCCAGTACTTC | CASSQERGGAGETQYF
. | TRBJ2-6 | . | TRBV11-3 | TGTGCCAGCAATACAGACTCTGGGGCCAACGTCCTGACTTTC | CASNTDSGANVLTF
. | TRBJ2-2 | . | TRBV5-1 | TGCGCCAGCAGCTTTTCACATCCCACGAACACCGGGGAGCTGTTTTTT | CASSFSHPTNTGELFF
. | TRBJ1-6 | . | TRBV4-3 | TGCGCCAGCAGCCAAGGCACAGGGTCCCCCAGCTCGAGGTCACCCCTCCACTTT | CASSQGTGSPSSRSPLHF
few | TRBJ2-2 | . | TRBV18 | TGTGCCAGCTCACCTTCGGGACGGGAGTCGGTCGGGGAGCTGTTTTTT | CASSPSGRESVGELFF
. | TRBJ2-3 | TRBD2 | TRBV7-6 | TGTGCCAGCAGCTTCGACAGACTTGCTAGCGGGAGAACAGATACGCAGTATTTT | CASSFDRLASGRTDTQYF
. | TRBJ2-1 | . | TRBV21-1 | TGTGCCAGCAGCTACCAACCCGGGACTAGCGGGTACAATGAGCAGTTCTTC | CASSYQPGTSGYNEQFF
. | TRBJ1-1 | . | TRBV7-9 | TGTGCCAGCAGCTTAGGGCAGGGCAGGACTGAAGCTTTCTTT | CASSLGQGRTEAFF
. | TRBJ2-1 | TRBD2 | TRBV7-2 | TGTGCCAGCAGCTTTTCTAGCGGGAGCACGATCCGGAATGAGCAGTTCTTC | CASSFSSGSTIRNEQFF
. | TRBJ2-2 | TRBD2 | TRBV4-2 | TGTGCCAGCAGCCCACGGCTAGCGGGAGCGAACGGGGAGCTGTTTTTT | CASSPRLAGANGELFF
. | TRBJ2-3 | . | TRBV11-2 | TGTGCCAGCAGTGGTGCGACAGATACGCAGTATTTT | CASSGATDTQYF
. | TRBJ2-7 | TRBD1 | TRBV4-2 | TGTGCCAGCAGCCAGGGGACAGGGGATATGCACGAGCAGTACTTC | CASSQGTGDMHEQYF
. | TRBJ2-2 | . | TRBV11-3 | TGTGCCAGCAGCCGCCCACTAGGCCTTCAAGCCGGGGAGCTGTTTTTT | CASSRPLGLQAGELFF
. | TRBJ1-5 | TRBD1 | TRBV7-2 | TGTGCCAGCAGCTCTGGACAGGGCGAAAATCAGCCCCAGCATTTT | CASSSGQGENQPQHF
. | TRBJ2-1 | . | TRBV5-8 | TGTGCCAGCAGCCCCCGGACAAGAAGGCAGTTCTTC | CASSPRTRRQFF
. | TRBJ2-3 | . | TRBV4-2 | TGTGCCAGCAGCCAAGATAGGGGAGGCGGCACAGATACGCAGTATTTT | CASSQDRGGGTDTQYF
. | TRBJ1-1 | . | TRBV5-6 | TGTGCCAGCAGCTTTTGGTGGGCGGTGAACACTGAAGCTTTCTTT | CASSFWWAVNTEAFF
. | TRBJ2-7 | . | TRBV18 | TGTGCCAGCTCACCACCTCGCCGGGGGCCTACCGAGCAGTACTTC | CASSPPRRGPTEQYF
. | TRBJ1-3 | TRBD1 | TRBV9 | TGTGCCAGCAGCGCCCCGGGACAGGGGCTTGGAAACACCATATATTTT | CASSAPGQGLGNTIYF
. | TRBJ1-1 | . | TRBV11-3 | TGTGCCAGCAGCCCACAGCTGAACACTGAAGCTTTCTTT | CASSPQLNTEAFF
. | TRBJ2-1 | . | TRBV7-9 | TGTGCCAGCAGCCCGAGCTCCTACAATGAGCAGTTCTTC | CASSPSSYNEQFF
. | TRBJ1-1 | . | TRBV5-1 | TGCGCCAGCAGCGTCGGAAATACAGGATCCACTGAAGCTTTCTTT | CASSVGNTGSTEAFF
once | TRBJ2-2 | TRBD2 | TRBV4-3 | TGCGCCAGCAGCCAAGGGCCGGGAGGCACCGGGGAGCTGTTTTTT | CASSQGPGGTGELFF
. | TRBJ1-2 | . | TRBV7-3 | TGTGCCAGCAGCCCCGGCTTAGGGCGACAGGCGGGGTTTGGCTACACCTTC | CASSPGLGRQAGFGYTF
. | TRBJ1-3 | TRBD1 | TRBV7-8 | TGTGCCAGCAGCCCGACAGGGAACTCTGGAAACACCATATATTTT | CASSPTGNSGNTIYF
. | TRBJ2-3 | TRBD2 | TRBV7-9 | TGTGCCAGCAGCTCTCTAGCGGCCAAACGCACAGATACGCAGTATTTT | CASSSLAAKRTDTQYF
. | TRBJ2-1 | TRBD2 | TRBV11-3 | TGTGCCAGCGGGGCGACTAGCGGGAGGAACAATGAGCAGTTCTTC | CASGATSGRNNEQFF
. | TRBJ1-1 | . | TRBV2 | TGTGCCAGCAGTGTTGGACTGAACACTGAAGCTTTCTTT | CASSVGLNTEAFF
. | TRBJ2-4 | . | TRBV11-3 | TGTGCCAGCAGCTCAAGGACGGTCACTCGAGTTCAGTACTTC | CASSSRTVTRVQYF
. | TRBJ2-1 | . | TRBV27 | TGTGCCAGCAGTTTATACGATTACGGGGAGCAGTTCTTC | CASSLYDYGEQFF
. | TRBJ2-4 | TRBD2 | TRBV19 | TGTGCCAGTAGTAACCCTCTAGCGGGAGGAGCCAAAAACATTCAGTACTTC | CASSNPLAGGAKNIQYF
once | TRBJ2-3 | . | TRBV5-4 | TGTGCCAGCAGCTCTGGGGCAGGGAAGACAGATACGCAGTATTTT | CASSSGAGKTDTQYF